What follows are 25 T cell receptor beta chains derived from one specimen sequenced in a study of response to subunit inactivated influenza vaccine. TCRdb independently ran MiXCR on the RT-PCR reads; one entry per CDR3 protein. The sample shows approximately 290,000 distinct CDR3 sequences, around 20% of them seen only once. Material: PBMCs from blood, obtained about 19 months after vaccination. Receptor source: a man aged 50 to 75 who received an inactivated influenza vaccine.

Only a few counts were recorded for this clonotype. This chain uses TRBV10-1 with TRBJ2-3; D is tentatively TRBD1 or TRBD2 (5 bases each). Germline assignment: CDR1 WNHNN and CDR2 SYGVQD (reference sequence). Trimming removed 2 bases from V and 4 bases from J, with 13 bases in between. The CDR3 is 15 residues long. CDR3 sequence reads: CASSENPGRSDTQYF. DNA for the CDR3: TGCGCCAGCAGTGAGAACCCAGGGAGATCAGATACGCAGTATTTT.

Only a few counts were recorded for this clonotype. The CDR3 DNA is TGTGCCAGCAGAAGGACAGTCACCGGGGAGCTGTTTTTT. It is translated as CASRRTVTGELFF. The rearrangement uses TRBV6-1 and TRBJ2-2; D perhaps matches TRBD1 (6 bases). Trimming removed 6 bases at V and 4 bases at J, with 9 bases between. This CDR3 has 13 residues. From germline, CDR1 is MNHNS and CDR2 SASEGT.

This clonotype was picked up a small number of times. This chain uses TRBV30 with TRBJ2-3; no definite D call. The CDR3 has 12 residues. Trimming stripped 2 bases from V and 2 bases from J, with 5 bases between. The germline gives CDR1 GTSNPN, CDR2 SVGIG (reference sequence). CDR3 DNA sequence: TGTGCCTGGAGTAAAAACACAGATACGCAGTATTTT. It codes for CAWSKNTDTQYF.

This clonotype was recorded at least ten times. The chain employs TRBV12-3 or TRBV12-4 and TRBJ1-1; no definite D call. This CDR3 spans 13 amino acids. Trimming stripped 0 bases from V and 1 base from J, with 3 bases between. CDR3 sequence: CASSLAANTEAFF. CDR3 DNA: TGTGCCAGCAGTTTAGCAGCGAACACTGAAGCTTTCTTT.

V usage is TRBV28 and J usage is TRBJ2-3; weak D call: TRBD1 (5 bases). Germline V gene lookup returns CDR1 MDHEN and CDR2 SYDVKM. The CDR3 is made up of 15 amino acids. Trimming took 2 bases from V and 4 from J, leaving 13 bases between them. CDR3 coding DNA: TGTGCCAGCAGTTTAGGGGCTCTTCGGTCAGATACGCAGTATTTT. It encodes CASSLGALRSDTQYF.

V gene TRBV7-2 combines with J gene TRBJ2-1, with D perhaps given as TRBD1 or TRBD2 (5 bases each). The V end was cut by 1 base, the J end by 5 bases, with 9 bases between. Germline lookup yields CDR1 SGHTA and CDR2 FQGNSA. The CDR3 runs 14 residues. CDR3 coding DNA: TGTGCCAGCAGCTTAGTGACGGGGCACAATGAGCAGTTCTTC. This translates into CASSLVTGHNEQFF.

The CDR3 here is CASSQVAQGYQPQHF. DNA for the CDR3: TGTGCCAGCAGCCAAGTAGCACAGGGTTATCAGCCCCAGCATTTT. The chain carries TRBV4-2 and TRBJ1-5, with D maybe TRBD1 (6 bases). The germline CDR1 and CDR2 sequences are LGHNA and YNFKEQ. The CDR3 totals 15 residues. V lost 1 base and J 5 bases, leaving 12 bases between the germline ends.

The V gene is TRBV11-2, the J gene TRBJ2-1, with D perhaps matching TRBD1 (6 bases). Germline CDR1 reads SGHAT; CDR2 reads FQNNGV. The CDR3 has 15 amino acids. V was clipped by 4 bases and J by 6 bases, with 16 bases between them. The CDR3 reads CASSSPGAAGNEQFF. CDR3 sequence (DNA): TGTGCCAGCAGCTCTCCAGGGGCCGCGGGCAATGAGCAGTTCTTC.

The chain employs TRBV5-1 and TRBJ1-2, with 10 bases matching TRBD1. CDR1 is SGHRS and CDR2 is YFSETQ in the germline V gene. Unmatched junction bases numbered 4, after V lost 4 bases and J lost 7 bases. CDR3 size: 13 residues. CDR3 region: CASSVGQGIGYTF. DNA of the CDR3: TGCGCCAGCAGCGTGGGACAGGGGATTGGCTACACCTTC.

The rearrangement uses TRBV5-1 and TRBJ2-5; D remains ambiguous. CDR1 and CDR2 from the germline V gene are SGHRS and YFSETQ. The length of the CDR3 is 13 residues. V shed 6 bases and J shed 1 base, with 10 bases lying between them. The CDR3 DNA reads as TGCGCCAGCAAGGCAGCCCCCCAAGAGACCCAGTACTTC. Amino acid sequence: CASKAAPQETQYF.

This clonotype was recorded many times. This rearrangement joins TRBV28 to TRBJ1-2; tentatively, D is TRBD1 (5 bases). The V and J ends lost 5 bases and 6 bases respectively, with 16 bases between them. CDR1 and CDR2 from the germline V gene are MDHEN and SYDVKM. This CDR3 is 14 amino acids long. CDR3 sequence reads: CASSPPTGVDGYTF. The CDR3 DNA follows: TGTGCCAGCAGTCCTCCCACGGGGGTTGATGGCTACACCTTC.

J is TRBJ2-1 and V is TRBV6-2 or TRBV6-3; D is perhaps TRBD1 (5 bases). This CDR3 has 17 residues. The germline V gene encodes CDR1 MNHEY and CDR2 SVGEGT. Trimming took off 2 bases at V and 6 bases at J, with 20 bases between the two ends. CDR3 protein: CASSYPQQAPVSNEQFF. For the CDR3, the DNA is TGTGCCAGCAGTTACCCCCAACAGGCCCCCGTTAGCAATGAGCAGTTCTTC.

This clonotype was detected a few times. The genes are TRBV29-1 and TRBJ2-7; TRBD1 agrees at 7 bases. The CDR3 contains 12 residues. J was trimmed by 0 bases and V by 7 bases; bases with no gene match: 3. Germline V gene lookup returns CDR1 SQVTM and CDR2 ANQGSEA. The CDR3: CSGQGDSYEQYF. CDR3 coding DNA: TGCAGCGGTCAGGGGGACTCCTACGAGCAGTACTTC.

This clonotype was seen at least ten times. The CDR3 here is CSVRDSLKGGYGYTF. CDR3 in DNA: TGCAGCGTTCGGGACAGTCTAAAAGGCGGCTATGGCTACACCTTC. This sequence joins TRBV29-1 and TRBJ1-2; 7 nucleotides line up with TRBD1. Losses at the gene ends were 5 bases for V and 4 bases for J; bases not matched to a gene: 13. The CDR3 is made up of 15 amino acids. Per germline, CDR1 SQVTM and CDR2 ANQGSEA.

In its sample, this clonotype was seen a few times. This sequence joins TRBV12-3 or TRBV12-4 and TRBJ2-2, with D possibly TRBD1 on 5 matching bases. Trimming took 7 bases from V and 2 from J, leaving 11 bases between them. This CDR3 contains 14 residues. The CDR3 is CASIRTSNTGELFF. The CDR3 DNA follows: TGTGCCAGCATTCGGACATCTAACACCGGGGAGCTGTTTTTT.

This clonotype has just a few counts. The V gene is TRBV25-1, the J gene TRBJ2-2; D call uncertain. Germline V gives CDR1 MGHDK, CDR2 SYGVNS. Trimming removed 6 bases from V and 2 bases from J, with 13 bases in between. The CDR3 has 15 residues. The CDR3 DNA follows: TGTGCCAGCAGCACTTTCGCTTATAACACCGGGGAGCTGTTTTTT. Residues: CASSTFAYNTGELFF.

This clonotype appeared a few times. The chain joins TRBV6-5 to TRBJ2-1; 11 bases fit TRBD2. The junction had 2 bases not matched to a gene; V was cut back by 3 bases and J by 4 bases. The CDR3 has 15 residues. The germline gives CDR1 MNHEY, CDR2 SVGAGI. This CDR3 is CASSYLAGGYNEQFF. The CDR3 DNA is TGTGCCAGCAGTTATCTAGCGGGGGGTTACAATGAGCAGTTCTTC.

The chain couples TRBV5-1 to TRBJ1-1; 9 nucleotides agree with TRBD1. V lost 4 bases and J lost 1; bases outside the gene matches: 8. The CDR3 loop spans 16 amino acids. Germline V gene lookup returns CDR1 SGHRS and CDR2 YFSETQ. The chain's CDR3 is CASSPGQGRRNTEAFF. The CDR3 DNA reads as TGCGCCAGCAGCCCTGGACAGGGGCGGAGGAACACTGAAGCTTTCTTT.

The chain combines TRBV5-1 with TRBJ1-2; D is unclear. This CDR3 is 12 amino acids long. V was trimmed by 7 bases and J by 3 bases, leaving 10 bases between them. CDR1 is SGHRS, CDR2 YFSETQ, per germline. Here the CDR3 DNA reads TGCGCCAGCCGATCTACAGACTATGGCTACACCTTC. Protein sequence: CASRSTDYGYTF. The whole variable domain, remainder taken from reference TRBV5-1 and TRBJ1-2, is KAGVTQTPRYLIKTRGQQVTLSCSPISGHRSVSWYQQTPGQGLQFLFEYFSETQRNKGNFPGRFSGRQFSNSRSEMNVSTLELGDSALYLCASRSTDYGYTFGSGTRLTVV.

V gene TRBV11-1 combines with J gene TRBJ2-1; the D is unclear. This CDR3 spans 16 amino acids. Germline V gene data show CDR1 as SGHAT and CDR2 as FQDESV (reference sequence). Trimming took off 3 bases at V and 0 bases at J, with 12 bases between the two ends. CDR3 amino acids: CASSFSGPSSYNEQFF. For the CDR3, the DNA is TGTGCCAGCAGCTTTTCCGGGCCGAGCTCCTACAATGAGCAGTTCTTC.

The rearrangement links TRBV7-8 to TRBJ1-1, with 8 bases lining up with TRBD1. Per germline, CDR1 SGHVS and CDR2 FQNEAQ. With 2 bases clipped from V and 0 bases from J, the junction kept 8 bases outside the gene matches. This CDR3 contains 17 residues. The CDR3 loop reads CASSLRGTGGMNTEAFF. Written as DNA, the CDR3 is TGTGCCAGCAGCTTAAGGGGGACAGGAGGCATGAACACTGAAGCTTTCTTT.

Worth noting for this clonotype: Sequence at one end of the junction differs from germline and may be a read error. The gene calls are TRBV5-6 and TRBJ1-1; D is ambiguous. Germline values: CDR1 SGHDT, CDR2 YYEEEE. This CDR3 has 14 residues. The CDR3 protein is CASGLAGPRAEAFF. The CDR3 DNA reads TGTGCCAGCGGCTTGGCCGGTCCGAGGGCTGAAGCTTTCTTT.

Here the CDR3 DNA reads TGTGCCACCAGCAGAGATTCAAGGACAGCCTATGGCTACACCTTC. Amino acids: CATSRDSRTAYGYTF. This chain joins TRBV15 and TRBJ1-2; D is perhaps TRBD1 (6 bases). V was shortened by 0 bases and J by 4 bases, with 12 bases between the two germline ends. CDR3 length equals 15 residues. Germline V gene data show CDR1 as LNHNV and CDR2 as YYDKDF (reference sequence).

The CDR3 loop is CASSELLGLTF. The CDR3 region has the DNA TGTGCCAGCAGTGAATTGCTCGGTCTCACCTTC. The V call is TRBV25-1, the J call TRBJ1-2; D not resolved. The V end lost 1 base, the J end lost 13 bases, and 10 bases lay between the germline ends. Germline values: CDR1 MGHDK, CDR2 SYGVNS. The CDR3 totals 11 residues.

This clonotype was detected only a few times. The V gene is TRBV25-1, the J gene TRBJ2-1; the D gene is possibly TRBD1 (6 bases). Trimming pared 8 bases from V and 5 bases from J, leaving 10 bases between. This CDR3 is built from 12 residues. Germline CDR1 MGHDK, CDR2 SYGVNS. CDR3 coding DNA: TGTGCCAGCGGCCCAGGGGACAATGAGCAGTTCTTC. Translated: CASGPGDNEQFF.